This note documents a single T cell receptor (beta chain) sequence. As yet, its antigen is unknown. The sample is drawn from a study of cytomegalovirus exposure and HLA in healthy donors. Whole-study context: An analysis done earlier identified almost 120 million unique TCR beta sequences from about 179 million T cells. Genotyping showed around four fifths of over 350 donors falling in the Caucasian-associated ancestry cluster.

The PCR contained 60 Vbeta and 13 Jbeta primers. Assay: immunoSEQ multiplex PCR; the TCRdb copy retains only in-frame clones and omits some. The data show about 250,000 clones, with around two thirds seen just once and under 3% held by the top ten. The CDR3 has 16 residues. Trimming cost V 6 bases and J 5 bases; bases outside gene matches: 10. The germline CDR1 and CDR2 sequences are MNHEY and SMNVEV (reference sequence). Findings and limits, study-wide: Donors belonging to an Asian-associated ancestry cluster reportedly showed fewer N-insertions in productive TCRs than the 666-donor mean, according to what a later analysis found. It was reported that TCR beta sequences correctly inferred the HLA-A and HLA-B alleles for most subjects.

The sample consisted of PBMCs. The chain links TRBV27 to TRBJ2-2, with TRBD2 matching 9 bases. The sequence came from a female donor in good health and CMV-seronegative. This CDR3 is CASSRGASGTTGELFF. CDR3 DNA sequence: TGTGCCAGCAGCCGAGGGGCTAGCGGGACGACCGGGGAGCTGTTTTTT.